This TCR beta chain was recovered during a study of beta chain features in type 1 diabetes. Sequenced material consisted of expressed TCRB transcripts (all of the isolated RNA was reverse transcribed). Clones were read by immunoSEQ multiplex PCR, and TCRdb kept only the in-frame ones, dropping some. The repertoire has fewer than 900,000 clones, under 20% of them found once; the top ten carry about 0.02%. Trimming stripped 2 bases from V and 7 bases from J, with 11 bases between. The CDR3 covers 14 residues. The V gene's germline CDR1 is LGHNA and CDR2 YNFKEQ. This clone was observed a handful of times. Its antigen is undetermined. Regarding the study as a whole: All four CD4+ subsets of Type 1 diabetes patients contained TCRB CDR3s that were moderately but significantly shorter.

This TCR came from a woman younger than 30 in good health. The sample consisted of naive CD4+ T cells from blood. V usage is TRBV4-2 and J usage is TRBJ2-2; D gene ambiguous. The CDR3 reads CASSQQDGGGELFF. The CDR3 DNA sequence: TGTGCCAGCAGCCAACAGGACGGTGGCGGGGAGCTGTTTTTT.